The 21 T cell receptor beta chains given below trace back to one sample, sequenced in a study of cytomegalovirus exposure and HLA in healthy donors. Some clones are missing from TCRdb's copy, which holds only in-frame ones; the method was immunoSEQ multiplex PCR. The sample has about 160,000 clones, more than 70% seen once. The material sequenced was PBMCs. The origin of the receptors is a man aged 18 to 30 in good health and CMV-seronegative.

The chain couples TRBV10-2 to TRBJ2-3, with TRBD2 matching 9 bases. CDR1 and CDR2 from the germline V gene are WSHSY and SAAADI. There are 16 residues in the CDR3. Trimming cost V 6 bases and J 6 bases; bases outside gene matches: 13. The CDR3: CASSPSSGELFDTQYF. CDR3 sequence (DNA): TGCGCCAGCAGCCCCTCTAGCGGGGAGTTGTTCGATACGCAGTATTTT.

The V call is TRBV4-1, the J call TRBJ2-1; 8 nucleotides align to TRBD2. The germline V gene has CDR1 MGHRA and CDR2 YSYEKL. The CDR3 extends over 18 amino acids. The junction had 10 bases not matched to a gene; V was cut back by 0 bases and J by 3 bases. The CDR3 DNA reads as TGCGCCAGCAGCCAAGAAGGAATCGGCGGGGGGATCTACAATGAGCAGTTCTTC. Protein sequence: CASSQEGIGGGIYNEQFF.

CDR3 loop: CASSLRVDTQYF. CDR3 sequence (DNA): TGTGCCAGCAGTTTGCGGGTAGATACGCAGTATTTT. The J gene is TRBJ2-3, the V gene TRBV28, with D possibly matching TRBD2 (5 bases). Germline V CDR1 and CDR2: MDHEN, SYDVKM. The V and J ends lost 3 bases and 5 bases respectively, with 6 bases between them. CDR3 length equals 12 residues. Full variable domain (rest looked up from reference TRBV28 and TRBJ2-3): DVKVTQSSRYLVKRTGEKVFLECVQDMDHENMFWYRQDPGLGLRLIYFSYDVKMKEKGDIPEGYSVSREKKERFSLILESASTNQTSMYLCASSLRVDTQYFGPGTRLTVL.

This rearrangement joins TRBV9 to TRBJ1-5; 7 positions match TRBD1. The CDR3 covers 18 residues. Looked up from germline, CDR1 is SGDLS and CDR2 is YYNGEE. The trim removed 4 bases at V and 9 bases at J, leaving 22 bases unmatched. CDR3 DNA: TGTGCCAGCAGCCCCGGGACAGACCTTACTGCAGCCCTCCGGCCCCAGCATTTT. Translated: CASSPGTDLTAALRPQHF.

The gene calls are TRBV5-1 and TRBJ1-1; 7 bases line up with TRBD1. With 4 bases clipped from V and 1 base from J, the junction kept 10 bases outside the gene matches. This CDR3 is 16 amino acids long. CDR1 and CDR2 (germline): SGHRS, YFSETQ. The chain's CDR3 is CASSQGTAKRNTEAFF. CDR3 in DNA: TGCGCCAGCAGCCAGGGGACAGCCAAAAGGAACACTGAAGCTTTCTTT.

CDR3 sequence (DNA): TGTGCCAGCAGCCAGGGACAGGGTACTTCTAACTATGGCTACACCTTC. Translation gives CASSQGQGTSNYGYTF. The chain couples TRBV13 to TRBJ1-2, with 9 bases aligning to TRBD1. Looked up from germline, CDR1 is PRHDT and CDR2 is FYEKMQ (reference sequence). The CDR3 is made up of 16 amino acids. V trimming: 5 bases; J trimming: 0 bases; junction bases outside the gene matches: 7.

This CDR3 is CASSSGVRDEQFF. In nucleotides, the CDR3 is TGTGCCAGCAGTTCCGGGGTCCGCGATGAGCAGTTCTTC. The V call is TRBV27, the J call TRBJ2-1, with a possible D match to TRBD2 (5 bases). This CDR3 comprises 13 residues. Germline CDR1 and CDR2: MNHEY and SMNVEV (reference sequence). V lost 4 bases, J lost 8 bases, and 12 bases lay in between.

The J gene is TRBJ2-7, the V gene TRBV7-9; 9 nucleotides line up with TRBD1. V was clipped by 5 bases and J by 3 bases; unmatched bases: 8. Germline V gene data show CDR1 as SEHNR and CDR2 as FQNEAQ (reference sequence). The CDR3 covers 15 residues. The CDR3 DNA reads TGTGCCAGCAGCCCAAGGACAGGGGATCACTACGAGCAGTACTTC. Its translation: CASSPRTGDHYEQYF.

This clone was observed a single time. The genes are TRBV28 and TRBJ2-7, with 10 bases that match TRBD1. CDR3 length: 15 residues. CDR1 and CDR2 (germline): MDHEN, SYDVKM. V shed 6 bases and J 5 bases; nucleotides not matched to a gene: 10. CDR3 amino acids: CASSPRQGAVDEQYF. As DNA, the CDR3 is TGTGCCAGCAGCCCGAGACAGGGGGCGGTCGACGAGCAGTACTTC.

V and J are TRBV7-9 and TRBJ1-1; maybe TRBD1 (5 bases). Trimming cost V 5 bases and J 2 bases, with 18 bases left between them. This CDR3 comprises 16 residues. The germline V gene encodes CDR1 SEHNR and CDR2 FQNEAQ (reference sequence). Written as DNA, the CDR3 is TGTGCCAGCAGCCTAGACCGGACACTTACTAACACTGAAGCTTTCTTT. Amino acid sequence: CASSLDRTLTNTEAFF.

The chain carries TRBV11-3 and TRBJ2-2; the D gene is possibly TRBD2 (5 bases). Deletions cut 0 bases from V and 3 bases from J, with 5 bases between. CDR3 length equals 14 residues. From germline, CDR1 is SGHNT and CDR2 YENEEA. The CDR3 region has the DNA TGTGCCAGCAGCTTAGACGGGGACACCGGGGAGCTGTTTTTT. It encodes CASSLDGDTGELFF.

The chain joins TRBV5-4 to TRBJ1-2, with TRBD1 identical over 8 bases. The length of the CDR3 is 14 residues. V was pared by 4 bases and J by 5 bases, with 7 bases of the junction left unmatched. Germline V gives CDR1 SGHNT, CDR2 YYREEE (reference sequence). Here the CDR3 DNA reads TGTGCCAGCAGCCTAGGACAGGGAGGGTATGGCTACACCTTC. Translated: CASSLGQGGYGYTF.

This chain uses TRBV4-1 with TRBJ1-5; possibly TRBD1 for D (5 bases). V was trimmed by 1 base and J by 4 bases, leaving 11 bases between them. Germline V gene sequence: CDR1 MGHRA, CDR2 YSYEKL. The CDR3 consists of 15 residues. CDR3 coding DNA: TGCGCCAGCAGCCAAGGGGGGGAGGTTAATCAGCCCCAGCATTTT. Translated: CASSQGGEVNQPQHF.

The chain links TRBV7-2 to TRBJ2-7; D perhaps matches TRBD2 (6 bases). Trimming left V 1 base short and J 3 bases short, with 10 bases between. This CDR3 spans 14 amino acids. The germline V gene has CDR1 SGHTA and CDR2 FQGNSA. DNA of the CDR3: TGTGCCAGCAGCTTAGGGGGGAGGTTCTACGAGCAGTACTTC. Residues: CASSLGGRFYEQYF.

The V and J genes are TRBV9 and TRBJ2-7; 14 bases align to TRBD2. After removal of 2 bases from V and 2 bases from J, the junction contained 0 bases not matched to a gene. CDR1 and CDR2 from the germline V gene are SGDLS and YYNGEE. This CDR3 is 15 amino acids long. The CDR3 bases are TGTGCCAGCAGCGTGGGACTAGCGGGGGCCTACGAGCAGTACTTC. It is translated as CASSVGLAGAYEQYF.

The chain joins TRBV4-3 to TRBJ2-5, with a tentative D call TRBD2 (6 bases). Trimming cost V 2 bases and J 5 bases, with 21 bases left between them. The CDR3 runs to 17 residues. Germline V gene sequence: CDR1 LGHNA, CDR2 YSLEER. CDR3 protein: CASSQRPGTPAGETQYF. The DNA for the CDR3 is TGCGCCAGCAGCCAACGCCCCGGGACTCCGGCAGGCGAGACCCAGTACTTC.

DNA for the CDR3: TGTGCCAGCACCCAAGGGGGCCGAGGGGAGCTGTTTTTT. Its protein product is CASTQGGRGELFF. This rearrangement joins TRBV6-5 to TRBJ2-2; TRBD1 agrees at 7 bases. J was trimmed by 8 bases and V by 7 bases; bases with no gene match: 7. The germline V gene has CDR1 MNHEY and CDR2 SVGAGI. The CDR3 sequence is 13 residues long.

The rearrangement links TRBV6-5 to TRBJ2-1, with D possibly matching TRBD2 (6 bases). Germline V CDR1 and CDR2: MNHEY, SVGAGI. V was shortened by 0 bases and J by 7 bases, with 13 bases between the two germline ends. The CDR3 has 15 residues. The CDR3 region is CASSYSGLSRNEQFF. In DNA form, the CDR3 reads TGTGCCAGCAGTTACTCGGGACTTTCTCGAAATGAGCAGTTCTTC.

This clone was recorded only once. The J gene is TRBJ2-7, the V gene TRBV7-9; no firm D call. Germline V lookup: CDR1 SEHNR, CDR2 FQNEAQ (reference sequence). The CDR3 covers 15 residues. V gave up 5 bases and J gave up 2 bases, with 16 bases separating them. DNA for the CDR3: TGTGCCAGCAGCCCAGGTGGCAGTGCCGCCTACGAGCAGTACGTC. Translated, it gives CASSPGGSAAYEQYV.

The chain carries TRBV5-1 and TRBJ1-3; possible D gene TRBD1, 6 bases. CDR1 is SGHRS, CDR2 YFSETQ, per germline. Trimming removed 0 bases at V and 2 bases at J, with 12 bases between. This CDR3 has 16 amino acids. The CDR3, as DNA: TGCGCCAGCAGCTTGGAGTCGGGGGGCACTGGAAACACCATATATTTT. Residues: CASSLESGGTGNTIYF.

This clone was counted a few times. The V gene is TRBV10-2, the J gene TRBJ1-3; maybe TRBD1 (6 bases). CDR1 is WSHSY and CDR2 is SAAADI in the germline V gene. The CDR3 consists of 14 residues. V was clipped by 7 bases and J by 4 bases, with 14 bases between them. CDR3 nucleotides: TGCGCCAGCAAGAACAGGGTGCCCGGAAACACCATATATTTT. Residues: CASKNRVPGNTIYF.